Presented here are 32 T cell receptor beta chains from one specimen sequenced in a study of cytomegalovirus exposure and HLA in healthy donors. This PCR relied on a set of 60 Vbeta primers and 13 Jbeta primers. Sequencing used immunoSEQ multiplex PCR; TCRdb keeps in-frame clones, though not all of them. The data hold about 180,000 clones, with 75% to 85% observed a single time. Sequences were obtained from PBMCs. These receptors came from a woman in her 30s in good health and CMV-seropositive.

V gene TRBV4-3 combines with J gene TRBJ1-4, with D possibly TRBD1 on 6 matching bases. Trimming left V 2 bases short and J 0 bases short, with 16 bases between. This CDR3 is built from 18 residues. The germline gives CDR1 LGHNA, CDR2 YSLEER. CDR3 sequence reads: CASSQNPTQGSTNEKLFF. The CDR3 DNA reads TGCGCCAGCAGCCAAAACCCAACACAGGGATCAACTAATGAAAAACTGTTTTTT.

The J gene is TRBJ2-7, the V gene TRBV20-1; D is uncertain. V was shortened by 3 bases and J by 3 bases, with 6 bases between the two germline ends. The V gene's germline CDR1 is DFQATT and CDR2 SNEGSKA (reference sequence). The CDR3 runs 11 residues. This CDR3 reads CSARPGYEQYF. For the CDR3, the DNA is TGCAGTGCTAGGCCGGGCTACGAGCAGTACTTC.

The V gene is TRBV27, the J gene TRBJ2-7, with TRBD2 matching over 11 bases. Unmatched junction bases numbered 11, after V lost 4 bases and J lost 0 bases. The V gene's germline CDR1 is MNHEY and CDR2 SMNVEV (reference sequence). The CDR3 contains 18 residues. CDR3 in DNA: TGTGCCAGCAGTTCCTATCGGCGGACTAGCGGGTACTCCTACGAGCAGTACTTC. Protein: CASSSYRRTSGYSYEQYF.

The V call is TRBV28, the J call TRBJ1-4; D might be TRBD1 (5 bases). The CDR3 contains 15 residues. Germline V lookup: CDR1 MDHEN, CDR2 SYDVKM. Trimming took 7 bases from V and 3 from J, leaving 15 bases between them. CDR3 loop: CASTSGGGSNEKLFF. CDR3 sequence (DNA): TGTGCCAGCACCTCGGGGGGGGGATCTAATGAAAAACTGTTTTTT.

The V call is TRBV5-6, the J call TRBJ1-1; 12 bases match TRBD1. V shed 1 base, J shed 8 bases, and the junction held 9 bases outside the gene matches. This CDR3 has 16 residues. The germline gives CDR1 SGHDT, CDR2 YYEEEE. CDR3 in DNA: TGTGCCAGCAGCTTGTGGGTCTTGGGACAGGGGGCGGAAGCTTTCTTT. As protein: CASSLWVLGQGAEAFF.

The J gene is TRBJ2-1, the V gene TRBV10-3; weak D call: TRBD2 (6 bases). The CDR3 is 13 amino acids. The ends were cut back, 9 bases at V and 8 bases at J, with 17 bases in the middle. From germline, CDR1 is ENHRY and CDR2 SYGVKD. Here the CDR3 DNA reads TGTGCCATTAGAGTAGACGGGGGACATGAGCAGTTCTTC. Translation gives CAIRVDGGHEQFF.

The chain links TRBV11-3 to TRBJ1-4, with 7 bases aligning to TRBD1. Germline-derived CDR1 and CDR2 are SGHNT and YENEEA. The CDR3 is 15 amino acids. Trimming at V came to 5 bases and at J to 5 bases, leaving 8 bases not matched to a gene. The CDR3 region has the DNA TGTGCCAGCAGCCACCGACAGGGTTCGAATGAAAAACTGTTTTTT. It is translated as CASSHRQGSNEKLFF.

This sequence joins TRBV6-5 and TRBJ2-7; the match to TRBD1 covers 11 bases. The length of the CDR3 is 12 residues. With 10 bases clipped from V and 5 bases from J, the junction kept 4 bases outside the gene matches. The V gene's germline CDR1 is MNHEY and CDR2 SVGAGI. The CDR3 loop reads CATWTGGNEQYF. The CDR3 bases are TGTGCCACCTGGACAGGGGGCAACGAGCAGTACTTC.

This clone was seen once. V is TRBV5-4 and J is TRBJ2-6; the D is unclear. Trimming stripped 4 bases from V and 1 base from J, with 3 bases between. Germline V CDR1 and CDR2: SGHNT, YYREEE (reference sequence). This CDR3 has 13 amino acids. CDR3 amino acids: CASSPSGANVLTF. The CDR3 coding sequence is TGTGCCAGCAGCCCTTCTGGGGCCAACGTCCTGACTTTC.

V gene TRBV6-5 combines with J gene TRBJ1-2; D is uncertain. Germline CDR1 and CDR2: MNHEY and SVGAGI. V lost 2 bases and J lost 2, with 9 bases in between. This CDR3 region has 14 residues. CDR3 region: CASSYAVRNYGYTF. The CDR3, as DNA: TGTGCCAGCAGTTACGCGGTAAGGAACTATGGCTACACCTTC.

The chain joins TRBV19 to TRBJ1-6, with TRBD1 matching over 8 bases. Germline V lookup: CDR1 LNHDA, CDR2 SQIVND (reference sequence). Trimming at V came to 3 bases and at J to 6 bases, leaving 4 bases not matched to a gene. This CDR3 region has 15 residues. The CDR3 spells CASSIGQGANSPLHF. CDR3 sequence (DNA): TGTGCCAGTAGTATCGGGCAGGGGGCTAATTCACCCCTCCACTTT.

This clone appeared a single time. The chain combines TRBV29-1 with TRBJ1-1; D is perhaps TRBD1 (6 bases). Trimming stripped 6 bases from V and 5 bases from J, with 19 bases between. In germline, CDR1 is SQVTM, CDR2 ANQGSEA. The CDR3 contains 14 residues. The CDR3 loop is CSVVSYRAGTEAFF. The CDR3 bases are TGCAGCGTCGTTTCCTACAGGGCTGGGACTGAAGCTTTCTTT.

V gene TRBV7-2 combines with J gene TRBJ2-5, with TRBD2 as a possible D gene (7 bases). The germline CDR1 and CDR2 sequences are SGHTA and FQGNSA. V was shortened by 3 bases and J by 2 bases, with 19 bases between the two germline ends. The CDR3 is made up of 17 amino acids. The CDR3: CASSFGGGPGVQETQYF. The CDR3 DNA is TGTGCCAGCAGCTTCGGCGGGGGCCCGGGGGTACAAGAGACCCAGTACTTC.

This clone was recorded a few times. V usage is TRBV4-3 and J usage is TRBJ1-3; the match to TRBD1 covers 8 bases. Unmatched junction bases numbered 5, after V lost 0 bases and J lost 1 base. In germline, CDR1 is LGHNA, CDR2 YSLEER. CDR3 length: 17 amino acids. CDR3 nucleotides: TGCGCCAGCAGCCAAGATGAGGACAGGGAGTCTGGAAACACCATATATTTT. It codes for CASSQDEDRESGNTIYF.

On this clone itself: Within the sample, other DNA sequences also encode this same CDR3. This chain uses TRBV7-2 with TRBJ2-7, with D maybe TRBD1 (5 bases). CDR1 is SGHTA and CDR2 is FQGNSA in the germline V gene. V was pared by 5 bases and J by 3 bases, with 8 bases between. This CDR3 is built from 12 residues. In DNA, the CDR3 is TGTGCCAGCAGCGAGCAGGGCTACGAGCAGTACTTC. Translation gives CASSEQGYEQYF.

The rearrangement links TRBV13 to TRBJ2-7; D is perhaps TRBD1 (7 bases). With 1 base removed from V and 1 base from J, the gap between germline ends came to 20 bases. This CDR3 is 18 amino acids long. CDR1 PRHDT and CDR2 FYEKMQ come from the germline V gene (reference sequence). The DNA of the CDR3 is TGTGCCAGCAGCTTAGCGCGGGACAGCCAAAGGGGGTCCTACGAGCAGTACTTC. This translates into CASSLARDSQRGSYEQYF.

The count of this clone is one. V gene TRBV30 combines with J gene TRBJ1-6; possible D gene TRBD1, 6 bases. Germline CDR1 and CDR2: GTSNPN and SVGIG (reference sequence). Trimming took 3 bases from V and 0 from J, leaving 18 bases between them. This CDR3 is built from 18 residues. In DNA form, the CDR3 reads TGTGCCTGGAGGTTGATGACAGGAGCTAGCTCCTATAATTCACCCCTCCACTTT. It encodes CAWRLMTGASSYNSPLHF.

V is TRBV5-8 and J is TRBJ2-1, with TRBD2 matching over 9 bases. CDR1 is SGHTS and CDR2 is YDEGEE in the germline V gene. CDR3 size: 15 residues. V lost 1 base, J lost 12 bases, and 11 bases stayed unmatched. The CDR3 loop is CASSLTSGRHRGQFF. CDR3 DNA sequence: TGTGCCAGCAGCTTGACTAGCGGGCGGCACAGGGGGCAGTTCTTC.

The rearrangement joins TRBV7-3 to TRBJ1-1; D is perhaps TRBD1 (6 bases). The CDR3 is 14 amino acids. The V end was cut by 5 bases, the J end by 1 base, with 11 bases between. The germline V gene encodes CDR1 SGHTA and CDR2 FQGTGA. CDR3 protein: CASSPQGQNTEAFF. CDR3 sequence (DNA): TGTGCCAGCAGCCCCCAGGGACAGAACACTGAAGCTTTCTTT.

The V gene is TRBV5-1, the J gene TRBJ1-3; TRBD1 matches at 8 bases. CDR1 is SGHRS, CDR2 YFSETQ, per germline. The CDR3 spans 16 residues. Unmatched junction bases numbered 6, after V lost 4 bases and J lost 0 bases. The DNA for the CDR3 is TGCGCCAGCAGCCCCGGACAGGGCCTCTCTGGAAACACCATATATTTT. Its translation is CASSPGQGLSGNTIYF.

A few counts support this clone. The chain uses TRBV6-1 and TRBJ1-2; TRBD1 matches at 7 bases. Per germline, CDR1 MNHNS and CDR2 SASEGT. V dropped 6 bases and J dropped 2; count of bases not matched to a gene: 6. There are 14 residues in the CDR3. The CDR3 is CASRVTGANYGYTF. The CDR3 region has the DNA TGTGCCAGCAGGGTCACAGGGGCCAACTATGGCTACACCTTC.

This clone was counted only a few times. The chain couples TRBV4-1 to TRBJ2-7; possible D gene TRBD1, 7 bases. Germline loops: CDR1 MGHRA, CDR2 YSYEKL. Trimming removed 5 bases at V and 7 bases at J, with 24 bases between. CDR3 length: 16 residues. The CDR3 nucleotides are TGCGCCAGCAGCACCACCACCCGGAACAGGGGAGGAGAGCAGTACTTC. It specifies CASSTTTRNRGGEQYF.

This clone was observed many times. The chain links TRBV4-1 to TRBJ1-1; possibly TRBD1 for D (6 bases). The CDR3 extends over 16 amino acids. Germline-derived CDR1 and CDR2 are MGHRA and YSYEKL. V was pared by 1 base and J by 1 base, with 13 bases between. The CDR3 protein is CASSQGEIRGNTEAFF. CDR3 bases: TGCGCCAGCAGCCAAGGGGAAATCAGGGGGAACACTGAAGCTTTCTTT.

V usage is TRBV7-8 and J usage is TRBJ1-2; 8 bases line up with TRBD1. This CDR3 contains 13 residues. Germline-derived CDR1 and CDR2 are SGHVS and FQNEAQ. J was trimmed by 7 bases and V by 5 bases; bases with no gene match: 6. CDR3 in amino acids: CASSPDRESGYTF. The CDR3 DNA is TGTGCCAGCAGCCCGGACAGGGAGAGTGGCTACACCTTC.

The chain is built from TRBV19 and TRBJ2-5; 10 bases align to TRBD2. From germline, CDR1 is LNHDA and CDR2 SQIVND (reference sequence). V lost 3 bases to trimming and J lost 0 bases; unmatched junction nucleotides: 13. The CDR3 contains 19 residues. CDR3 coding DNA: TGTGCCAGTAGTATCTTGGCTAGCGGGGGCCTGGGGTACCAAGAGACCCAGTACTTC. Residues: CASSILASGGLGYQETQYF.

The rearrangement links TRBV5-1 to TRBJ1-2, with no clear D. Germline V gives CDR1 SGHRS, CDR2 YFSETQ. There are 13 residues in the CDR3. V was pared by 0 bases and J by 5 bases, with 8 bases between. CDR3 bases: TGCGCCAGCAGCTTGGGGCCAGGTTATGGCTACACCTTC. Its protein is CASSLGPGYGYTF.

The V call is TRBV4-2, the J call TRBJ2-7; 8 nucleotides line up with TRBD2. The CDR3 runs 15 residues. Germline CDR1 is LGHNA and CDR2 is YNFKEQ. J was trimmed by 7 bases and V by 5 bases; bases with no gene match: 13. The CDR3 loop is CASSALGTSSLEQYF. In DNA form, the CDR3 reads TGTGCCAGCAGCGCATTAGGGACTAGTTCCCTGGAGCAGTACTTC.

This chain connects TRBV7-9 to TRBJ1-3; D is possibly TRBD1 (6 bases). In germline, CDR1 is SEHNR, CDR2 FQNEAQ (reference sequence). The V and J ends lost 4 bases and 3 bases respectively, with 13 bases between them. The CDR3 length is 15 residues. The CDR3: CASSSGQSLGNTIYF. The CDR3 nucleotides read TGTGCCAGCAGCTCCGGACAGAGTCTTGGAAACACCATATATTTT.

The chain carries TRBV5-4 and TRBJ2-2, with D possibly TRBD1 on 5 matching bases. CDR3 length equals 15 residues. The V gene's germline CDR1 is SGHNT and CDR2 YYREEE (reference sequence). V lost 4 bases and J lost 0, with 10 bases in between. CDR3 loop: CASSPPGTNTGELFF. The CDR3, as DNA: TGTGCCAGCAGCCCCCCAGGGACGAACACCGGGGAGCTGTTTTTT.

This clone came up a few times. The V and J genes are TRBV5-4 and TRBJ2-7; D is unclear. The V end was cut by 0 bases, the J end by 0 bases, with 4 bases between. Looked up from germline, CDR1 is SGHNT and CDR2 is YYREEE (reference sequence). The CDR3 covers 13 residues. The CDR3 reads CASSLGYSYEQYF. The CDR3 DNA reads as TGTGCCAGCAGCTTGGGCTACTCCTACGAGCAGTACTTC.

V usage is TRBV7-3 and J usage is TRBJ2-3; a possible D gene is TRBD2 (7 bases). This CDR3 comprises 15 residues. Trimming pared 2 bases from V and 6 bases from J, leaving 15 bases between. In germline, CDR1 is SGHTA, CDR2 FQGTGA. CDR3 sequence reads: CASSLAGGPVDTQYF. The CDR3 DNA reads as TGTGCCAGCAGCTTAGCCGGGGGGCCCGTCGATACGCAGTATTTT.

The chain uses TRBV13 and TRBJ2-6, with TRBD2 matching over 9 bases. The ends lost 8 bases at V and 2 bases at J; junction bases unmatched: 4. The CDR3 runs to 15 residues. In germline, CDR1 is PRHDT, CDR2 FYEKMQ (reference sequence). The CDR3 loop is CASGAGGAGANVLTF. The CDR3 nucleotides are TGTGCCAGCGGGGCGGGGGGGGCTGGGGCCAACGTCCTGACTTTC.